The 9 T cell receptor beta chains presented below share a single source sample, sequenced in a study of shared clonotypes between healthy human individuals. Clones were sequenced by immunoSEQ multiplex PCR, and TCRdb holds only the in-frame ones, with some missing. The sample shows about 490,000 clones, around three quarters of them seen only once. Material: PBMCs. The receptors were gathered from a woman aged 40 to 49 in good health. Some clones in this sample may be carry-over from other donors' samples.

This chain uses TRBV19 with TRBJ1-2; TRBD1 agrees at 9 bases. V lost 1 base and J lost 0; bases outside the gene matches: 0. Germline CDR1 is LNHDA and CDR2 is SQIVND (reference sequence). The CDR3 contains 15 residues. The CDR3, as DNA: TGTGCCAGTAGTATAGGACAGGGGGCTAACTATGGCTACACCTTC. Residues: CASSIGQGANYGYTF.

CDR3 in amino acids: CASGLAGSQETQYF. CDR3 in DNA: TGTGCCAGCGGTTTAGCGGGGAGCCAAGAGACCCAGTACTTC. V usage is TRBV4-2 and J usage is TRBJ2-5; 8 positions agree with TRBD2. The CDR3 is 14 residues long. Looked up from germline, CDR1 is LGHNA and CDR2 is YNFKEQ. The V gene end was trimmed by 8 bases and the J gene end by 1 base; junction bases not matched to a gene: 6.

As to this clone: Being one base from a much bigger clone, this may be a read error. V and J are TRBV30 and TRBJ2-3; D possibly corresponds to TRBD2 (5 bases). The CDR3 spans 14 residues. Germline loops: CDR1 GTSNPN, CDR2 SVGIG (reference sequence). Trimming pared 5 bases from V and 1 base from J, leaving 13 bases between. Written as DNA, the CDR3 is TGTGCCTGGGGCGAATCTAGCCGCACAGATACGCAGTATTTT. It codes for CAWGESSRTDTQYF. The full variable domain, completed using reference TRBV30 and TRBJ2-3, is SQTIHQWPATLVQPVGSPLSLECTVEGTSNPNLYWYRQAAGRGLQLLFYSVGIGQISSEVPQNLSASRPQDRQFILSSKKLLLSDSGFYLCAWGESSRTDTQYFGPGTRLTVL.

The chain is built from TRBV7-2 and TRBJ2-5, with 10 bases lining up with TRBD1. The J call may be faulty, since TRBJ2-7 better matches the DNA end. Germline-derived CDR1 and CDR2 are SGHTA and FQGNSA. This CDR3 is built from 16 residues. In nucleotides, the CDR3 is TGTGCCAGCAGCTTATTCGGGACAGGGGTTGACCACGAGCAGTACTTC. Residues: CASSLFGTGVDHEQYF.

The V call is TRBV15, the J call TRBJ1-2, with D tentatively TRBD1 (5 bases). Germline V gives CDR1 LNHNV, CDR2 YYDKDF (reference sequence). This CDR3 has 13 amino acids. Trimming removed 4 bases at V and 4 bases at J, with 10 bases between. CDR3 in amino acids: CATSNDRLYGYTF. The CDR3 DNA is TGTGCCACCAGCAACGACAGACTCTATGGCTACACCTTC.

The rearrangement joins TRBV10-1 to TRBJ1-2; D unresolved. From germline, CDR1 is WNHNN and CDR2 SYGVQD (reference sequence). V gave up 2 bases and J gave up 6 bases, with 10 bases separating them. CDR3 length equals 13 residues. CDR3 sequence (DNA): TGCGCCAGCAGTGAGAATAGGAACGATGGCTACACCTTC. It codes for CASSENRNDGYTF.

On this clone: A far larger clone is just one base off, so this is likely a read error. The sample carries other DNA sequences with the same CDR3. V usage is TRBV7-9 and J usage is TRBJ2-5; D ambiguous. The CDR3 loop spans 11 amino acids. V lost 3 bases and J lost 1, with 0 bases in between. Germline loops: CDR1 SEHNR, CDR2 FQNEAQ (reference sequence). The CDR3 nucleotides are TGTGCCAGCAGCTTCCAAGAGACCCAGTACTTC. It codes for CASSFQETQYF. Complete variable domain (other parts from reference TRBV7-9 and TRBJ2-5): DTGVSQNPRHKITKRGQNVTFRCDPISEHNRLYWYRQTLGQGPEFLTYFQNEAQLEKSRLLSDRFSAERPKGSFSTLEIQRTEQGDSAMYLCASSFQETQYFGPGTRLLVL.

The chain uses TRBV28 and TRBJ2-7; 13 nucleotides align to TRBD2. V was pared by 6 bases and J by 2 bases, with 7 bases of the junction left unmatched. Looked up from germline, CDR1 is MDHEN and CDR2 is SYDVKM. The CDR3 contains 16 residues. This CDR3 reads CASSHRGLAGTYEQYF. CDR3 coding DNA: TGTGCCAGCAGCCACAGGGGACTAGCGGGAACCTACGAGCAGTACTTC.

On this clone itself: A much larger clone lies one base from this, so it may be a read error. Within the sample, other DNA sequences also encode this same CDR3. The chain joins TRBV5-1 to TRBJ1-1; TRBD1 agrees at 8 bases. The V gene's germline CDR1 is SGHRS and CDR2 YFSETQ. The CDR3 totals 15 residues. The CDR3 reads CASSADNRGNTEAFF. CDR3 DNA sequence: TGCGCCAGCAGCGCAGACAACAGGGGGAACACCGAAGCTTTCTTT.